The next 31 T cell receptor beta chains were all read from a single sample in a study of blood T cell repertoires in COVID-19. TCRdb's table, derived via immunoSEQ multiplex PCR, lists solely in-frame clones and lacks some. The profile shows some 150,000 clones, approximately 80% of them singletons. The sequenced sample was peripheral blood. These receptors were collected from a human donor with acute or convalescent COVID-19. The donor label of this sample is uncertain.

The rearrangement uses TRBV13 and TRBJ2-2, with D unclear. The length of the CDR3 is 15 residues. The V end lost 1 base, the J end lost 0 bases, and 6 bases lay between the germline ends. Germline-derived CDR1 and CDR2 are PRHDT and FYEKMQ (reference sequence). In nucleotides, the CDR3 is TGTGCCAGCAGCTTAGAGCCACCGAACACCGGGGAGCTGTTTTTT. It is translated as CASSLEPPNTGELFF.

The chain links TRBV2 to TRBJ1-1, with 8 bases aligning to TRBD1. Looked up from germline, CDR1 is SNHLY and CDR2 is FYNNEI. There are 13 residues in the CDR3. Trimming at V came to 5 bases and at J to 5 bases, leaving 4 bases not matched to a gene. The CDR3 region has the DNA TGTGCCAGCAGTTCACAGGGGGAGACTGAAGCTTTCTTT. Its protein product is CASSSQGETEAFF.

The chain recombines TRBV19 with TRBJ1-6, with D maybe TRBD1 (6 bases). CDR1 LNHDA and CDR2 SQIVND come from the germline V gene (reference sequence). The CDR3 loop spans 17 amino acids. The V gene lost 3 bases and the J gene lost 5 bases, with 17 bases spanning the gap. CDR3 DNA sequence: TGTGCCAGTAGTATCTCCCCCCGGGGACAAAATAATTCACCCCTCCACTTT. Its translation: CASSISPRGQNNSPLHF.

The chain recombines TRBV13 with TRBJ1-2; perhaps TRBD1 as D (5 bases). The germline CDR1 and CDR2 sequences are PRHDT and FYEKMQ (reference sequence). Trimming cost V 1 base and J 3 bases, with 15 bases left between them. The CDR3 is 16 residues long. Here the CDR3 DNA reads TGTGCCAGCAGCTTAGACGCGGCGGAGGGGCACTATGGCTACACCTTC. It is translated as CASSLDAAEGHYGYTF.

This clone was detected only a few times. This sequence joins TRBV19 and TRBJ1-2; D gene ambiguous. The length of the CDR3 is 13 residues. The V end lost 10 bases, the J end lost 0 bases, and 12 bases lay between the germline ends. Looked up from germline, CDR1 is LNHDA and CDR2 is SQIVND (reference sequence). CDR3 residues: CATNAGANYGYTF. Written as DNA, the CDR3 is TGTGCCACCAACGCCGGGGCTAACTATGGCTACACCTTC.

This clone has more than one count but fewer than ten. CDR3 region: CASSFYRENSPLHF. The CDR3, as DNA: TGCGCCAGCAGCTTCTACAGGGAGAATTCACCCCTCCACTTT. The chain employs TRBV5-1 and TRBJ1-6, with D tentatively TRBD1 (6 bases). This CDR3 has 14 amino acids. Germline-derived CDR1 and CDR2 are SGHRS and YFSETQ. Trimming left V 2 bases short and J 7 bases short, with 10 bases between.

The chain joins TRBV6-1 to TRBJ1-2; the D gene is possibly TRBD1 (5 bases). The CDR3 covers 17 residues. Deletions cut 2 bases from V and 5 bases from J, with 21 bases between. CDR1 and CDR2 (germline): MNHNS, SASEGT. The CDR3 nucleotides are TGTGCCAGCAGTGAATCTCAGGTGGAGGGGTTACTATATGGCTACACCTTC. This encodes CASSESQVEGLLYGYTF.

Only a few counts were recorded for this clone. The chain links TRBV29-1 to TRBJ2-7, with 8 bases that match TRBD1. Trimming cost V 3 bases and J 1 base; bases outside gene matches: 2. CDR1 is SQVTM, CDR2 ANQGSEA, per germline. The CDR3 totals 13 residues. For the CDR3, the DNA is TGCAGCGTTGAGGACAGGGCGTCCTACGAGCAGTACTTC. This codes for CSVEDRASYEQYF.

V is TRBV3-1 (or the pseudogene TRBV3-2) and J is TRBJ1-1, with TRBD1 as a possible D gene (5 bases). V lost 0 bases and J 1 base, leaving 9 bases between the germline ends. The CDR3 contains 15 residues. The germline gives CDR1 LGHDT, CDR2 YNNKEL (reference sequence). DNA for the CDR3: TGTGCCAGCAGCCAAGATTGGCAGGGGAACACTGAAGCTTTCTTT. Its protein product is CASSQDWQGNTEAFF.

The V call is TRBV30, the J call TRBJ2-7; unclear D gene. The germline V gene has CDR1 GTSNPN and CDR2 SVGIG (reference sequence). The ends were cut back, 3 bases at V and 0 bases at J, with 9 bases in the middle. This CDR3 has 13 amino acids. The CDR3: CAWSALGSYEQYF. CDR3 DNA sequence: TGTGCCTGGAGCGCACTTGGCTCCTACGAGCAGTACTTC.

V and J are TRBV5-1 and TRBJ1-1, with D possibly TRBD1 on 5 matching bases. Per germline, CDR1 SGHRS and CDR2 YFSETQ. The CDR3 has 15 amino acids. The ends were cut back, 7 bases at V and 7 bases at J, with 23 bases in the middle. The CDR3 reads CASDKGAPRGGEAFF. DNA for the CDR3: TGCGCCAGCGATAAAGGGGCCCCCCGGGGAGGTGAAGCTTTCTTT.

Notes on this clone: Other DNA sequences in the same sample also yield this CDR3. This chain joins TRBV6-5 and TRBJ1-1; 7 bases line up with TRBD1. Germline assignment: CDR1 MNHEY and CDR2 SVGAGI. The V gene end was trimmed by 0 bases and the J gene end by 4 bases; junction bases not matched to a gene: 5. The CDR3 covers 15 residues. This chain's CDR3 is CASSYSTGRGTEAFF. The DNA of the CDR3 is TGTGCCAGCAGTTACTCGACAGGGAGAGGCACTGAAGCTTTCTTT.

This rearrangement joins TRBV2 to TRBJ2-3, with a tentative D call TRBD2 (5 bases). Between the trimmed V and J ends, which lost 1 base and 0 bases, there was a span of 11 bases. The CDR3 runs to 16 residues. Germline CDR1 SNHLY, CDR2 FYNNEI. The CDR3, as DNA: TGTGCCAGCAGTGAAGGGGCGGGCGCTAGCACAGATACGCAGTATTTT. This gives the protein CASSEGAGASTDTQYF.

V gene TRBV6-5 combines with J gene TRBJ1-5; TRBD1 agrees at 7 bases. J was trimmed by 7 bases and V by 4 bases; bases with no gene match: 4. This CDR3 comprises 13 residues. The germline V gene encodes CDR1 MNHEY and CDR2 SVGAGI. Here the CDR3 DNA reads TGTGCCAGCAGTTTACAGGGGTACCAGCCCCAGCATTTT. It yields the protein CASSLQGYQPQHF.

The CDR3 nucleotides are TGTGCCAGCAGTTCCCCGCTGGGAGGGCCCTCTGGAAACACCATATATTTT. Residues: CASSSPLGGPSGNTIYF. V and J are TRBV6-2 or TRBV6-3 and TRBJ1-3; D gene ambiguous. V was pared by 4 bases and J by 0 bases, with 16 bases between. This CDR3 spans 17 amino acids. The germline gives CDR1 MNHEY, CDR2 SVGEGT.

V is TRBV19 and J is TRBJ2-5; TRBD2 is a possible D gene (5 bases). Germline lookup yields CDR1 LNHDA and CDR2 SQIVND (reference sequence). The ends were cut back, 7 bases at V and 5 bases at J, with 20 bases in the middle. The CDR3 runs 15 residues. The CDR3 region is CASTPSRVGWETQYF. In DNA, the CDR3 is TGTGCCAGTACCCCTTCGAGGGTCGGATGGGAGACCCAGTACTTC.

The J gene is TRBJ2-5, the V gene TRBV6-5; a weak D match, TRBD1 (6 bases). The V end was cut by 2 bases, the J end by 2 bases, with 15 bases between. Germline V gene lookup returns CDR1 MNHEY and CDR2 SVGAGI. The CDR3 extends over 16 amino acids. As DNA, the CDR3 is TGTGCCAGCAGTTACAGCCTCTACGACAGGCAAGAGACCCAGTACTTC. Its translation: CASSYSLYDRQETQYF.

The V call is TRBV10-3, the J call TRBJ1-5; D gene ambiguous. Germline V gene lookup returns CDR1 ENHRY and CDR2 SYGVKD. The CDR3 consists of 14 residues. The V end lost 9 bases, the J end lost 1 base, and 13 bases lay between the germline ends. The CDR3, as DNA: TGTGCCATAGGAGAAGGAGGGAGCAATCAGCCCCAGCATTTT. Translated: CAIGEGGSNQPQHF.

The chain is built from TRBV24-1 and TRBJ1-5; TRBD1 aligns across 7 bases. This CDR3 spans 15 amino acids. CDR1 KGHDR and CDR2 SFDVKD come from the germline V gene. V was clipped by 9 bases and J by 0 bases; unmatched bases: 7. CDR3 residues: CATGQGGYSNQPQHF. DNA of the CDR3: TGTGCCACCGGTCAGGGGGGATATAGCAATCAGCCCCAGCATTTT.

The chain is built from TRBV3-1 (or the pseudogene TRBV3-2) and TRBJ1-2, with D perhaps TRBD1 (6 bases). The germline V gene encodes CDR1 LGHDT and CDR2 YNNKEL (reference sequence). This CDR3 is built from 14 residues. V lost 1 base, J lost 7 bases, and 13 bases lay in between. The CDR3, as DNA: TGTGCCAGCAGCCAAGCAACGGGGGGCCTTGGCTACACCTTC. Protein: CASSQATGGLGYTF.

This clone was counted a single time. This rearrangement joins TRBV7-2 to TRBJ1-4; D gene uncertain. Per germline, CDR1 SGHTA and CDR2 FQGNSA. This CDR3 contains 15 residues. Trimming shortened V by 5 bases and J by 7 bases, and 17 bases separated the two germline ends. CDR3 nucleotide sequence: TGTGCCAGCAGCCCCTCCTCTCCGGGGTTTGAAAAACTGTTTTTT. Encoded protein: CASSPSSPGFEKLFF.

This clone was picked up one time. This chain connects TRBV6-1 to TRBJ2-5, with 9 positions matching TRBD1. CDR3 length: 14 amino acids. V shed 5 bases, J shed 4 bases, and the junction held 5 bases outside the gene matches. Germline loops: CDR1 MNHNS, CDR2 SASEGT. The CDR3 DNA sequence: TGTGCCAGCAGTTCCCCGGGACAGGGAGAGACCCAGTACTTC. Protein sequence: CASSSPGQGETQYF.

For this clone: An end of the junction does not agree with germline; a read error may underlie this. The rearrangement links TRBV7-7 to TRBJ2-7, with TRBD1 as a possible D gene (6 bases). The CDR3 sequence is 13 residues long. CDR1 and CDR2 from the germline V gene are SSHAT and FNYEAQ (reference sequence). The CDR3 DNA is TGTGCTAGCAGCTTAACAGGGACCCACGAGCAGTACTTC. This translates into CASSLTGTHEQYF.

The J gene is TRBJ2-3, the V gene TRBV10-1; 8 positions agree with TRBD2. V was pared by 0 bases and J by 6 bases, with 14 bases of the junction left unmatched. Germline assignment: CDR1 WNHNN and CDR2 SYGVQD (reference sequence). This CDR3 contains 18 residues. As DNA, the CDR3 is TGCGCCAGCAGTGAGTCCCTCGAGGTAGCGGGGCTTCAGGATACGCAGTATTTT. This codes for CASSESLEVAGLQDTQYF.

The rearrangement uses TRBV6-5 and TRBJ2-5; 8 bases match TRBD1. The CDR3 is 16 residues long. The V and J ends lost 2 bases and 5 bases, in that order; junction bases with no gene match: 10. Germline V gives CDR1 MNHEY, CDR2 SVGAGI. The CDR3, as DNA: TGTGCCAGCAGTTACCGGGTGCGACAGGGGAGGGAGACCCAGTACTTC. It translates to CASSYRVRQGRETQYF.

The rearrangement joins TRBV19 to TRBJ2-5; D is unresolved. The CDR3 totals 13 residues. CDR1 is LNHDA, CDR2 SQIVND, per germline (reference sequence). Trimming pared 6 bases from V and 5 bases from J, leaving 13 bases between. This CDR3 reads CASRASSKETQYF. The CDR3 coding sequence is TGTGCCAGTAGGGCCTCCTCGAAGGAGACCCAGTACTTC.

This chain links TRBV9 with TRBJ1-3; D is uncertain. CDR3 length equals 14 residues. Looked up from germline, CDR1 is SGDLS and CDR2 is YYNGEE. V was clipped by 0 bases and J by 7 bases, with 11 bases between them. The CDR3 DNA reads as TGTGCCAGCAGCGTAGGGGGAGACGGCAACACCATATATTTT. Protein: CASSVGGDGNTIYF.

The chain links TRBV5-1 to TRBJ2-7, with 10 bases that match TRBD1. After removal of 3 bases from V and 3 bases from J, the junction contained 0 bases not matched to a gene. There are 13 residues in the CDR3. The germline V gene encodes CDR1 SGHRS and CDR2 YFSETQ. CDR3 nucleotides: TGCGCCAGCAGCTGGACAGGGGGCTACGAGCAGTACTTC. Encoded protein: CASSWTGGYEQYF.

In DNA, the CDR3 is TGTGCCAGCAGCCAAGCGGGGGGCTCCTACAATGAGCAGTTCTTC. It codes for CASSQAGGSYNEQFF. J is TRBJ2-1 and V is TRBV7-9; 9 bases agree with TRBD2. The CDR3 is 15 residues long. The V and J ends lost 5 bases and 0 bases, in that order; junction bases with no gene match: 2. Germline CDR1 and CDR2: SEHNR and FQNEAQ (reference sequence). Full variable domain (rest looked up from reference TRBV7-9 and TRBJ2-1): DTGVSQNPRHKITKRGQNVTFRCDPISEHNRLYWYRQTLGQGPEFLTYFQNEAQLEKSRLLSDRFSAERPKGSFSTLEIQRTEQGDSAMYLCASSQAGGSYNEQFFGPGTRLTVL.

The chain links TRBV9 to TRBJ2-7, with 9 positions matching TRBD1. V gave up 4 bases and J gave up 5 bases; unmatched junction bases: 10. The CDR3 sequence is 15 residues long. Germline V gene sequence: CDR1 SGDLS, CDR2 YYNGEE. The DNA of the CDR3 is TGTGCCAGCAGCCCACGAGGGGGACAGGGAAACGAGCAGTACTTC. Its protein is CASSPRGGQGNEQYF.

The chain is built from TRBV7-2 and TRBJ1-1; 7 nucleotides agree with TRBD1. CDR1 and CDR2 (germline): SGHTA, FQGNSA. Trimming removed 5 bases from V and 5 bases from J; junction bases left unmatched: 8. This CDR3 is 14 amino acids long. The CDR3 nucleotides read TGTGCCAGCAGCCCGCGACAGGGAAGGACTGAAGCTTTCTTT. Translated: CASSPRQGRTEAFF.